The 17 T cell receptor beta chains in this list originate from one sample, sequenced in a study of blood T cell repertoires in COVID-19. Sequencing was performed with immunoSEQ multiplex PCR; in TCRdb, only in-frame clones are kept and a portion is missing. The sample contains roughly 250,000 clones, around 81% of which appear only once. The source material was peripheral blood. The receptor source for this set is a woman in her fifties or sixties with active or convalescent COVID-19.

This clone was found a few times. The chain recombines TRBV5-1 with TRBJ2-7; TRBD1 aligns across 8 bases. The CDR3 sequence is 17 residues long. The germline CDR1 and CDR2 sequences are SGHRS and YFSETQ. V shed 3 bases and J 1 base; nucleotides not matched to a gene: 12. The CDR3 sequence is CASSYIPRGLKSYEQYF. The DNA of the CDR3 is TGCGCCAGCAGCTATATCCCCAGGGGGCTAAAGTCCTACGAGCAGTACTTC.

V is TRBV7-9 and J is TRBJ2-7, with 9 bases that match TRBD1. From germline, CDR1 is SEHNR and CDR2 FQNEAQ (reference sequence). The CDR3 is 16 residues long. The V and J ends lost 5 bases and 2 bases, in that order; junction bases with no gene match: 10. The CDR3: CASSPRGQGGPYEQYF. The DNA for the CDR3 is TGTGCCAGCAGCCCCCGGGGACAGGGAGGACCCTACGAGCAGTACTTC.

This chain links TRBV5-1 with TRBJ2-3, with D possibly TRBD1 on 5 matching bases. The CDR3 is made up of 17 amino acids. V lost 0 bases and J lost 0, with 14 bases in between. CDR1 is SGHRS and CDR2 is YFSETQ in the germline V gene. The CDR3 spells CASSLAGGHTSTDTQYF. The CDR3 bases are TGCGCCAGCAGCTTGGCCGGCGGACATACTAGCACAGATACGCAGTATTTT. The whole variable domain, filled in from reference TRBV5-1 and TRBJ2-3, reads KAGVTQTPRYLIKTRGQQVTLSCSPISGHRSVSWYQQTPGQGLQFLFEYFSETQRNKGNFPGRFSGRQFSNSRSEMNVSTLELGDSALYLCASSLAGGHTSTDTQYFGPGTRLTVL.

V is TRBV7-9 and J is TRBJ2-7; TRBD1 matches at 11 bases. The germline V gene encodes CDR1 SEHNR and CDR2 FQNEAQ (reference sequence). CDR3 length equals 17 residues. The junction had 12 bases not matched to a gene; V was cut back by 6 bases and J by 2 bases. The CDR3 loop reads CASSAGTGGQATYEQYF. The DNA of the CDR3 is TGTGCCAGCAGTGCCGGGACAGGGGGTCAGGCTACCTACGAGCAGTACTTC.

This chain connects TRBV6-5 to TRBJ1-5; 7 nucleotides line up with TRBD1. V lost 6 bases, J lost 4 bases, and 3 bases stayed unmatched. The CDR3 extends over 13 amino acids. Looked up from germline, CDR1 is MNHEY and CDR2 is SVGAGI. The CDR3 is CASRVGQNQPQHF. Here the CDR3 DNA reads TGTGCCAGCAGAGTGGGACAGAATCAGCCCCAGCATTTT.

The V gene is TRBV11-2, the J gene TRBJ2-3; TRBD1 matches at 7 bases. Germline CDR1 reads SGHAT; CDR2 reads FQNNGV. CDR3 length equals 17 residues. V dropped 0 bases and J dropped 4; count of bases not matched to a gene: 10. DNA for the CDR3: TGTGCCAGCAGCTTAGAAGGGAGAAGGGGGCGACCAGATACGCAGTATTTT. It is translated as CASSLEGRRGRPDTQYF.

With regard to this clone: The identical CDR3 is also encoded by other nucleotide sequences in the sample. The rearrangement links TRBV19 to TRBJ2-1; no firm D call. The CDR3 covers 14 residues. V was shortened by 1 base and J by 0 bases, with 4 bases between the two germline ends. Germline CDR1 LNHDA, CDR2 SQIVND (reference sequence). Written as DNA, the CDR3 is TGTGCCAGTAGTATAGTCAGCTCCTACAATGAGCAGTTCTTC. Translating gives CASSIVSSYNEQFF.

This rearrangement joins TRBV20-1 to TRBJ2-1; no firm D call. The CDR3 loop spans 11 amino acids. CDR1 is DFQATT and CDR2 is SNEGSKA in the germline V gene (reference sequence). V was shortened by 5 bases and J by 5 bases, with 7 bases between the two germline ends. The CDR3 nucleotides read TGCAGTGCTCCCTTTAACAATGAGCAGTTCTTC. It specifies CSAPFNNEQFF.

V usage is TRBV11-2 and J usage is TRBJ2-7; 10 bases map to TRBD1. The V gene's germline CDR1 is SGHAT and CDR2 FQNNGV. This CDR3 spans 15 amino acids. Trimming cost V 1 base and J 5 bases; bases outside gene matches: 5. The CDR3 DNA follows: TGTGCCAGCAGCTTAGCGGGGACAGGGGTCAACGAGCAGTACTTC. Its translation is CASSLAGTGVNEQYF.

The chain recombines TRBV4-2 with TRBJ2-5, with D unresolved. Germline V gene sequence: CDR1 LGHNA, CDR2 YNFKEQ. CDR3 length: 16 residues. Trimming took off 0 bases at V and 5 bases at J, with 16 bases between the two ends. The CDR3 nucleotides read TGTGCCAGCAGCCAAGAATTGGTGGGCCCAGAGGAGACCCAGTACTTC. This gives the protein CASSQELVGPEETQYF.

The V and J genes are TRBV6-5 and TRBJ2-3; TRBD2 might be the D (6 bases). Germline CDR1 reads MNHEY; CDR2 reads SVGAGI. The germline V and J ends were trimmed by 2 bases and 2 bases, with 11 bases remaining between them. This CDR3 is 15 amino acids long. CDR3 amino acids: CASSYGGSDTDTQYF. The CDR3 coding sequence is TGTGCCAGCAGTTACGGGGGGTCTGACACAGATACGCAGTATTTT.

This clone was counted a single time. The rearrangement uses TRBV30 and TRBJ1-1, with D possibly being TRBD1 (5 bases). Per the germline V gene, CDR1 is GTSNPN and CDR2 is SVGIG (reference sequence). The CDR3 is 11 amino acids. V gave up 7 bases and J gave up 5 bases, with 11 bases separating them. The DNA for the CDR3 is TGTGCCTCGCAGGGAGGGACTGAAGCTTTCTTT. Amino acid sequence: CASQGGTEAFF.

The CDR3 bases are TGTGCCAGCAGCTTGGAGATAACCCCGGGGGGATCTGGAAACACCATATATTTT. Encoded protein: CASSLEITPGGSGNTIYF. The rearrangement uses TRBV5-6 and TRBJ1-3; D is perhaps TRBD1 (5 bases). Germline V CDR1 and CDR2: SGHDT, YYEEEE. V dropped 0 bases and J dropped 1 base, with 17 bases sitting between them. CDR3 length: 18 amino acids.

CDR3 in DNA: TGTGCCAGCAGCGTGGGGAGGATTGCCGGGGGGTCCGGAGGCACAGATACGCAGTATTTT. This encodes CASSVGRIAGGSGGTDTQYF. V is TRBV9 and J is TRBJ2-3, with 7 positions matching TRBD2. This CDR3 spans 20 amino acids. Germline CDR1 SGDLS, CDR2 YYNGEE. Trimming at V came to 2 bases and at J to 1 base, leaving 19 bases not matched to a gene.

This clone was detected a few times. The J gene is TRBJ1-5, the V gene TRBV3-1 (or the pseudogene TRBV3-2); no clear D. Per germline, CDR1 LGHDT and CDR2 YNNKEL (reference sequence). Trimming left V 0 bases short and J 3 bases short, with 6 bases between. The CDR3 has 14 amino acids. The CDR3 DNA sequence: TGTGCCAGCAGCCAAGAGCGGTCCAATCAGCCCCAGCATTTT. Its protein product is CASSQERSNQPQHF.

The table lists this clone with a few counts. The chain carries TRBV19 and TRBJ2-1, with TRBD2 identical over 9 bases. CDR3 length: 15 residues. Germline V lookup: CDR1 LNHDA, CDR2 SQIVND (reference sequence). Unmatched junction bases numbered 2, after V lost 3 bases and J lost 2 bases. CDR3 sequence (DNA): TGTGCCAGTAGTATCGCGGGGGGGGCCTACAATGAGCAGTTCTTC. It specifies CASSIAGGAYNEQFF.

CDR3 loop: CASRKQGGTGELFF. The DNA of the CDR3 is TGTGCCAGCCGGAAACAGGGCGGGACCGGGGAGCTGTTTTTT. The V and J genes are TRBV6-5 and TRBJ2-2; maybe TRBD1 (6 bases). CDR3 length: 14 amino acids. In germline, CDR1 is MNHEY, CDR2 SVGAGI. V was trimmed by 8 bases and J by 5 bases, leaving 15 bases between them.